The 7 T cell receptor beta chains below were found in one sample sequenced in a study of CD8 T cells in ankylosing spondylitis. TCRdb fed the 5' RACE reads into MiXCR, producing one record per CDR3 protein. The data show 200,000 to 300,000 distinct CDR3 sequences, with roughly 10% seen just once and 2.6% held by the top ten. The sequencing sample was made of blood, either unsorted or a sorted T cell fraction (not recorded which). The source is a male donor with ankylosing spondylitis or in good health (not recorded which).

This clonotype occurred many times. This sequence joins TRBV25-1 and TRBJ1-6; TRBD1 agrees at 8 bases. The CDR3 loop spans 13 amino acids. Per the germline V gene, CDR1 is MGHDK and CDR2 is SYGVNS. The junction had 4 bases not matched to a gene; V was cut back by 4 bases and J by 11 bases. The CDR3 spells CASSGQGNAPLHF. In nucleotides, the CDR3 is TGTGCCAGCAGTGGACAGGGGAATGCACCCCTCCACTTT.

This clonotype occurred many times. The V gene is TRBV29-1, the J gene TRBJ1-1; D unclear. The germline V gene encodes CDR1 SQVTM and CDR2 ANQGSEA. V was clipped by 4 bases and J by 0 bases, with 3 bases between them. The CDR3 sequence is 11 residues long. DNA of the CDR3: TGCAGCGTTGGTGTGAACACTGAAGCTTTCTTT. It is translated as CSVGVNTEAFF.

There are many counts of this clonotype. The chain recombines TRBV5-1 with TRBJ1-4; 10 bases line up with TRBD1. From germline, CDR1 is SGHRS and CDR2 YFSETQ. CDR3 length: 15 amino acids. Trimming at V came to 0 bases and at J to 6 bases, leaving 2 bases not matched to a gene. CDR3: CASSLDGTGDEKLFF. The CDR3 DNA is TGCGCCAGCAGCTTGGATGGGACAGGGGATGAAAAACTGTTTTTT.

This clonotype turned up a few times. V usage is TRBV6-1 and J usage is TRBJ2-1; 7 nucleotides line up with TRBD2. J gave up 2 bases and V 6 bases, and 13 bases lay outside the gene matches. Germline V gene lookup returns CDR1 MNHNS and CDR2 SASEGT. The CDR3 is 17 residues long. CDR3 amino acids: CASSRAGRGSTYNEQFF. The CDR3 DNA sequence: TGTGCCAGCAGCCGCGCCGGGCGGGGGTCAACCTACAATGAGCAGTTCTTC.

This clonotype came up many times. The chain is built from TRBV20-1 and TRBJ2-5, with 8 nucleotides matching TRBD2. CDR3 size: 13 residues. Looked up from germline, CDR1 is DFQATT and CDR2 is SNEGSKA (reference sequence). J gave up 0 bases and V 6 bases, and 3 bases lay outside the gene matches. CDR3 amino acids: CSAERGYQETQYF. The CDR3 DNA reads as TGCAGTGCCGAGCGGGGGTACCAAGAGACCCAGTACTTC.

This clonotype has at least ten counts. V gene TRBV5-1 combines with J gene TRBJ2-3; a possible D gene is TRBD1 (7 bases). V was pared by 0 bases and J by 2 bases, with 13 bases between. This CDR3 has 16 amino acids. CDR1 and CDR2 (germline): SGHRS, YFSETQ. As DNA, the CDR3 is TGCGCCAGCAGCTTGGGGGGGGACAGCTACACAGATACGCAGTATTTT. Its protein is CASSLGGDSYTDTQYF.

The chain carries TRBV27 and TRBJ2-2, with D unclear. Per the germline V gene, CDR1 is MNHEY and CDR2 is SMNVEV (reference sequence). CDR3 size: 15 residues. V was shortened by 5 bases and J by 6 bases, with 16 bases between the two germline ends. Here the CDR3 DNA reads TGTGCCAGCAGTGAACCAGCAGCAGGCTCCGGGGAGCTGTTTTTT. It translates to CASSEPAAGSGELFF.